The 30 T cell receptor beta chains presented below share a single source sample, sequenced in a study of regulatory T cells in long-lasting Graves disease. Time point in this sample: persistent/refractory GD, antithyroid drugs over 5 years with positive TRAb. PBMC-extracted RNA yielded the TCR library. Sequencing libraries for TCR beta were prepared with iRepertoire HTBI primers and Arm-PCR of CDR3 regions. Each CDR3 protein is one row after TCRdb ran MiXCR on the multiplex PCR reads. The table lists 600,000 to 850,000 distinct CDR3 sequences, about 30% of them singletons. The sequenced sample was peripheral blood mononuclear cells (PBMCs), obtained when the disease was refractory, from a patient treated with antithyroid drugs. The origin of the receptors is a female donor with Graves disease.

This chain uses TRBV19 with TRBJ1-1; D is unclear. This CDR3 is 17 amino acids long. Trimming took 3 bases from V and 0 from J, leaving 17 bases between them. Germline CDR1 and CDR2: LNHDA and SQIVND (reference sequence). CDR3 sequence: CASSISRPRRLNTEAFF. Written as DNA, the CDR3 is TGTGCCAGTAGTATTTCCCGTCCACGACGGCTGAACACTGAAGCTTTCTTT. The complete variable domain, with remaining parts taken from reference TRBV19 and TRBJ1-1, reads DGGITQSPKYLFRKEGQNVTLSCEQNLNHDAMYWYRQDPGQGLRLIYYSQIVNDFQKGDIAEGYSVSREKKESFPLTVTSAQKNPTAFYLCASSISRPRRLNTEAFFGQGTRLTVV.

This chain links TRBV7-9 with TRBJ2-2; no clear D. Germline loops: CDR1 SEHNR, CDR2 FQNEAQ (reference sequence). Trimming removed 2 bases from V and 0 bases from J, with 10 bases in between. The CDR3 contains 16 residues. The CDR3 sequence: CASSLSPGANTGELFF. The CDR3 DNA is TGTGCCAGCAGCTTATCCCCCGGCGCGAACACCGGGGAGCTGTTTTTT.

With regard to this clonotype: It may be a read error: a sequence one base away is much more abundant. The gene calls are TRBV5-1 and TRBJ1-2; no definite D call. This CDR3 comprises 13 residues. Germline V CDR1 and CDR2: SGHRS, YFSETQ. CDR3: CTSSLDGERGYTF. CDR3 DNA sequence: TGCACCAGCAGCTTGGATGGGGAACGGGGCTACACCTTC.

V and J are TRBV19 and TRBJ1-5, with D uncertain. CDR1 is LNHDA, CDR2 SQIVND, per germline (reference sequence). This CDR3 has 17 amino acids. The V and J ends lost 3 bases and 0 bases respectively, with 15 bases between them. The chain's CDR3 is CASSIRDWRYSNQPQHF. The CDR3, as DNA: TGTGCCAGTAGTATTCGGGATTGGAGGTATAGCAATCAGCCCCAGCATTTT.

The rearrangement joins TRBV6-1 to TRBJ2-6; 9 bases match TRBD1. Trimming cost V 7 bases and J 2 bases; bases outside gene matches: 9. The CDR3 runs to 17 residues. Per the germline V gene, CDR1 is MNHNS and CDR2 is SASEGT. CDR3 loop: CASNFRDRVAGANVLTF. The CDR3 nucleotides read TGTGCCAGCAACTTCCGGGACAGGGTTGCTGGGGCCAACGTCCTGACTTTC.

This chain links TRBV6-1 with TRBJ1-5; possibly TRBD1 for D (5 bases). This CDR3 has 14 residues. V lost 6 bases, J lost 11 bases, and 20 bases lay in between. The germline V gene encodes CDR1 MNHNS and CDR2 SASEGT. The CDR3 here is CASSRGGAGPAQHF. For the CDR3, the DNA is TGTGCCAGCAGCCGAGGAGGGGCAGGACCGGCCCAGCATTTT.

This chain links TRBV15 with TRBJ1-1; tentative D call: TRBD1 (5 bases). Trimming pared 0 bases from V and 7 bases from J, leaving 9 bases between. The CDR3 has 13 amino acids. Germline V gene data show CDR1 as LNHNV and CDR2 as YYDKDF (reference sequence). DNA for the CDR3: TGTGCCACCAGCAGAGATCCTGGGGGTGAAGCTTTCTTT. It yields the protein CATSRDPGGEAFF.

This clonotype was recorded many times. This chain connects TRBV11-2 to TRBJ2-5; 9 bases are shared with TRBD1. There are 14 residues in the CDR3. Germline V lookup: CDR1 SGHAT, CDR2 FQNNGV. V lost 4 bases, J lost 5 bases, and 5 bases stayed unmatched. CDR3 amino acids: CASSSGTGTETQYF. The CDR3 region has the DNA TGTGCCAGCAGCTCCGGGACAGGGACCGAGACCCAGTACTTC.

This clonotype was counted between two and nine times. The V gene is TRBV27, the J gene TRBJ1-2; TRBD1 agrees at 7 bases. This CDR3 contains 14 residues. V lost 6 bases and J lost 3; bases outside the gene matches: 7. From germline, CDR1 is MNHEY and CDR2 SMNVEV (reference sequence). In DNA, the CDR3 is TGTGCCAGCAGCAAAATCGGGACAGACTATGGCTACACCTTC. It specifies CASSKIGTDYGYTF.

This clonotype was counted between two and nine times. The chain couples TRBV29-1 to TRBJ2-5; D possibly corresponds to TRBD1 (5 bases). V was trimmed by 0 bases and J by 1 base, leaving 12 bases between them. The CDR3 extends over 15 amino acids. CDR1 SQVTM and CDR2 ANQGSEA come from the germline V gene. The CDR3 protein is CSVEEGSGPQETQYF. The CDR3 coding sequence is TGCAGCGTTGAAGAGGGTTCAGGGCCCCAAGAGACCCAGTACTTC.

The CDR3 here is CASSPGQSLDEQYF. CDR3 DNA sequence: TGTGCCAGCAGCCCCGGACAGTCCCTCGACGAGCAGTACTTC. V and J are TRBV28 and TRBJ2-7; D perhaps matches TRBD1 (6 bases). Germline V gives CDR1 MDHEN, CDR2 SYDVKM. The CDR3 sequence is 14 residues long. Trimming stripped 6 bases from V and 5 bases from J, with 17 bases between.

This rearrangement joins TRBV6-2 or TRBV6-3 to TRBJ2-3, with D unclear. The V end lost 4 bases, the J end lost 4 bases, and 12 bases lay between the germline ends. The CDR3 is 14 amino acids. Germline values: CDR1 MNHEY, CDR2 SVGEGT. Here the CDR3 DNA reads TGTGCCAGCAGTTCCCATGTTAAGGCAGATACGCAGTATTTT. Amino acid sequence: CASSSHVKADTQYF.

V usage is TRBV6-1 and J usage is TRBJ1-1; D ambiguous. Germline V lookup: CDR1 MNHNS, CDR2 SASEGT. CDR3 length equals 15 residues. V was clipped by 9 bases and J by 1 base, with 18 bases between them. The CDR3 DNA reads TGTGCCAGTATTGGTTTGCACAGCCCGAACACTGAAGCTTTCTTT. Translating it yields CASIGLHSPNTEAFF.

This clonotype was recorded many times. V is TRBV28 and J is TRBJ1-1, with a possible D match to TRBD1 (6 bases). There are 16 residues in the CDR3. V was clipped by 7 bases and J by 1 base, with 19 bases between them. From germline, CDR1 is MDHEN and CDR2 SYDVKM. CDR3 sequence (DNA): TGTGCCAGCAAAACAACCAGGGGACGTGGGAACACTGAAGCTTTCTTT. Residues: CASKTTRGRGNTEAFF. The whole variable domain, remainder taken from reference TRBV28 and TRBJ1-1, is DVKVTQSSRYLVKRTGEKVFLECVQDMDHENMFWYRQDPGLGLRLIYFSYDVKMKEKGDIPEGYSVSREKKERFSLILESASTNQTSMYLCASKTTRGRGNTEAFFGQGTRLTVV.

The sample holds a few counts of this clonotype. V gene TRBV12-3 or TRBV12-4 combines with J gene TRBJ2-7, with D tentatively TRBD1 (6 bases). With 3 bases removed from V and 8 bases from J, the gap between germline ends came to 14 bases. The CDR3 is 13 residues long. CDR3 bases: TGTGCCAGCAGTTTGACAGGTCCTACGAAGCAGTACTTC. This translates into CASSLTGPTKQYF.

This clonotype was observed once. The germline gene is not matched at one end of the junction; a read error may be the cause. V is TRBV10-3 and J is TRBJ2-5; 7 positions match TRBD2. The CDR3 sequence is 9 residues long. The V gene's germline CDR1 is ENHRY and CDR2 SYGVKD. Here the CDR3 DNA reads TGTGCCATCAGTACTCTAGCGGCCTTC. It encodes CAISTLAAF.

This chain uses TRBV29-1 with TRBJ2-7; 8 positions agree with TRBD1. The V gene end was trimmed by 1 base and the J gene end by 4 bases; junction bases not matched to a gene: 3. The germline V gene has CDR1 SQVTM and CDR2 ANQGSEA. The CDR3 sequence is 13 residues long. CDR3 sequence: CSVEGRDRYEQYF. CDR3 DNA sequence: TGCAGCGTTGAAGGCCGGGACAGGTACGAGCAGTACTTC.

This chain connects TRBV5-1 to TRBJ1-1; no clear D gene. Germline V gene lookup returns CDR1 SGHRS and CDR2 YFSETQ. Trimming shortened V by 0 bases and J by 3 bases, and 9 bases separated the two germline ends. The CDR3 length is 14 residues. The CDR3 sequence is CASSLEQRYTEAFF. In DNA, the CDR3 is TGCGCCAGCAGCTTGGAACAGAGATACACTGAAGCTTTCTTT.

This clonotype was recorded many times. The rearrangement uses TRBV15 and TRBJ1-1; D is perhaps TRBD1 (5 bases). The germline V gene encodes CDR1 LNHNV and CDR2 YYDKDF (reference sequence). V was clipped by 0 bases and J by 5 bases, with 10 bases between them. The CDR3 extends over 14 amino acids. CDR3 sequence reads: CATSRDLRGTEAFF. The DNA for the CDR3 is TGTGCCACCAGCAGAGATCTGAGGGGAACTGAAGCTTTCTTT.

This clonotype was seen a handful of times. This sequence joins TRBV10-3 and TRBJ1-6, with 9 bases matching TRBD1. CDR1 is ENHRY, CDR2 SYGVKD, per germline. The junction had 7 bases not matched to a gene; V was cut back by 6 bases and J by 10 bases. The CDR3 contains 14 residues. This chain's CDR3 is CAISARDRESPLHF. The CDR3 nucleotides are TGTGCCATCAGCGCCCGGGACAGGGAGTCACCCCTCCACTTT.

A remark on this clonotype: This may stem from a read error, because a much larger clone lies one nucleotide away. This chain connects TRBV15 to TRBJ1-2; the match to TRBD1 covers 7 bases. The CDR3 consists of 15 residues. Germline lookup yields CDR1 LNHNV and CDR2 YYDKDF (reference sequence). CDR3 residues: CAISRDRQGLYGYTF. Here the CDR3 DNA reads TGTGCCATCAGCAGAGACCGACAGGGCCTCTATGGCTACACCTTC.

With regard to this clonotype: A single base separates this from a much larger clone, so it may be a read error. As the CDR3 is not closed by the conserved phenylalanine or tryptophan, this likely results from a read error. This sequence joins TRBV7-3 and TRBJ1-2; tentative D call: TRBD1 (6 bases). This CDR3 is 14 amino acids long. Trimming took 5 bases from V and 5 from J, leaving 15 bases between them. The germline V gene has CDR1 SGHTA and CDR2 FQGTGA. The CDR3 sequence is CASSPLGGGYGYTL. CDR3 bases: TGTGCCAGCAGCCCCCTGGGAGGGGGGTATGGCTACACCCTC.

A remark on this clonotype: A single base is all that separates this from a far larger clone, so a read error is likely. CDR3 in DNA: TGTGCCAGCAGTCGGTTGAGACTGGGGACATCGGAGGGCTACACCTTC. Encoded protein: CASSRLRLGTSEGYTF. The V and J genes are TRBV12-3 or TRBV12-4 and TRBJ1-2, with a tentative D call TRBD1 (6 bases). Trimming removed 5 bases at V and 8 bases at J, with 24 bases between. This CDR3 region has 16 residues.

Only a few counts were recorded for this clonotype. This rearrangement joins TRBV28 to TRBJ2-7; 14 bases are a match to TRBD2. CDR1 MDHEN and CDR2 SYDVKM come from the germline V gene. Unmatched junction bases numbered 18, after V lost 5 bases and J lost 3 bases. The CDR3 runs 20 residues. The CDR3 loop is CASSLDRTGTSGRIGYEQYF. In DNA form, the CDR3 reads TGTGCCAGCAGTCTGGATCGGACAGGGACTAGCGGGAGAATTGGCTACGAGCAGTACTTC.

This clonotype was observed at least ten times. The chain couples TRBV15 to TRBJ1-2; D is ambiguous. The CDR3 is 12 amino acids. Per germline, CDR1 LNHNV and CDR2 YYDKDF (reference sequence). Trimming stripped 6 bases from V and 7 bases from J, with 12 bases between. The CDR3 protein is CATSLSTIGYTF. DNA of the CDR3: TGTGCCACCAGTCTTTCCACGATTGGCTACACCTTC.

This chain joins TRBV12-5 and TRBJ1-1; D is possibly TRBD1 (5 bases). This CDR3 comprises 15 residues. Between the trimmed V and J ends, which lost 3 bases and 1 base, there was a span of 12 bases. Germline V gene lookup returns CDR1 LGHNT and CDR2 FRNRAP. CDR3 DNA sequence: TGTGCTAGTGGTTTAAACGCAGGGAGGAACACTGAAGCTTTCTTT. Protein sequence: CASGLNAGRNTEAFF.

This chain uses TRBV14 with TRBJ1-1; 7 positions match TRBD1. The CDR3 runs 16 residues. Germline CDR1 reads SGHDN; CDR2 reads FVKESK. V lost 0 bases and J lost 4; bases outside the gene matches: 8. The CDR3 region is CASSQDLQGVGTEAFF. In DNA, the CDR3 is TGTGCCAGCAGCCAAGATCTTCAGGGGGTAGGCACTGAAGCTTTCTTT.

This sequence joins TRBV12-3 or TRBV12-4 and TRBJ2-5; perhaps TRBD2 as D (7 bases). The V gene lost 6 bases and the J gene lost 2 bases, with 13 bases spanning the gap. The CDR3 loop spans 14 amino acids. Here the CDR3 DNA reads TGTGCCAGCAGAGGGAGGGGGTCTCAAGAGACCCAGTACTTC. Its translation is CASRGRGSQETQYF.

CDR3 residues: CAVGRNQPQHF. The CDR3 region has the DNA TGTGCCGTTGGCCGCAATCAGCCCCAGCATTTT. The chain recombines TRBV10-3 with TRBJ1-5; D call uncertain. V lost 11 bases to trimming and J lost 2 bases, with 7 bases between them. Germline CDR1 reads ENHRY; CDR2 reads SYGVKD. The length of the CDR3 is 11 residues.

This clonotype was detected only once. A clone one base away is much larger, so this may be a read error. The V call is TRBV2, the J call TRBJ2-2; D tentatively fits TRBD1 or TRBD2 (7 bases each). The CDR3 totals 15 residues. Germline V gene sequence: CDR1 SNHLY, CDR2 FYNNEI. V dropped 11 bases and J dropped 4 bases, with 20 bases sitting between them. The CDR3 DNA follows: TGTGCCGGCACCTTCAGGGGGGGAACCACCGGGGAGCTGTTTTTT. It translates to CAGTFRGGTTGELFF.